The rows below give T cell receptor beta chains drawn from one sample of a study of T cell changes during pregnancy in multiple sclerosis. Repertoires were generated with immunoSEQ multiplex PCR, while TCRdb's copy carries only in-frame clones and drops some. The data hold 50,000 to 75,000 clones, with approximately 93% observed a single time. Sequencing was performed on CD8+ T cells from peripheral blood mononuclear cells, taken in the third trimester of pregnancy. Receptors were obtained from a female donor with multiple sclerosis, enrolled in a pregnancy study. The CDR3 runs from the conserved cysteine through the conserved F or W. D genes are given only for firm matches. Where a row states a size, it is once, few, many or the class of an expanded clone; other rows omit it.

d_call	v_call	clone_size	j_call	cdr3_nt	cdr3_aa
.	TRBV12-5	.	TRBJ1-2	TGTGCTAGTGGTACAGGGCACCGCTATGGCTACACCTTC	CASGTGHRYGYTF
.	TRBV5-1	.	TRBJ2-2	TGCGCCAGCAACCAGGGCTGGGATTCCGGGGAGCTGTTTTTT	CASNQGWDSGELFF
TRBD1	TRBV7-6	.	TRBJ2-5	TGTGCCAGCAGCTTATTTAGGGTCGGCAGGGGGCCACAAGAGACCCAGTACTTC	CASSLFRVGRGPQETQYF
.	TRBV27	.	TRBJ2-1	TGTGCCAGCAGTTTATCGGCCAGTTTCTACAATGAGCAGTTCTTC	CASSLSASFYNEQFF
TRBD2	TRBV9	.	TRBJ2-1	TGTGCCAGCGGATCTAGCGGGAGGGCCAGTGAGTTCTTC	CASGSSGRASEFF
TRBD2	TRBV2	.	TRBJ2-5	TGTGCCAGCAGACTCCCTAGCGGGAGGGCCGGGGAGACCCAGTACTTC	CASRLPSGRAGETQYF
TRBD2	TRBV4-1	.	TRBJ2-7	TGCGCCAGCAGCCAAGCCCCAGCGGGGGGGTCCGAGCAGTACTTC	CASSQAPAGGSEQYF
.	TRBV5-1	.	TRBJ2-3	TGCGCCAGCAGCTTGGAAATCCCAACTAGCACAGATACGCAGTATTTT	CASSLEIPTSTDTQYF
.	TRBV4-3	.	TRBJ2-3	TGCGCCAGCAGCCAGACCCTCGGGGGAGGAGGTACAGATACGCAGTATTTT	CASSQTLGGGGTDTQYF
TRBD1	TRBV12-5	.	TRBJ1-1	TGTGCTAGTGGTTTGGGGGACAGGTATGCTTTCTTT	CASGLGDRYAFF
TRBD2	TRBV13	.	TRBJ2-1	TGTGCCAGCAGCGGCACCCCGACTAGCGGGAGGGTTCGTGAGCAGTTCTTC	CASSGTPTSGRVREQFF
.	TRBV2	.	TRBJ1-2	TGTGCCAGCAGGGGGGGACCGTTTGGCTACACCTTC	CASRGGPFGYTF
.	TRBV9	.	TRBJ1-3	TGTGCCAGCAGCGTATCCCGGGTCCTCCCGGGAAACACCATATATTTT	CASSVSRVLPGNTIYF
.	TRBV11-2	few	TRBJ1-4	TGTGCCAGCAGCCCCCTTCCCGGAAAACTGTTTTTT	CASSPLPGKLFF
TRBD2	TRBV5-6	.	TRBJ2-1	TGTGCCAGCAGGCTAACGGGAGGAGATAATGAGCAGTTCTTC	CASRLTGGDNEQFF
TRBD1	TRBV9	.	TRBJ2-3	TGTGCCAGCTCGTCCGAACTGGACAGGCGCACAGATACGCAGTATTTT	CASSSELDRRTDTQYF
TRBD2	TRBV4-1	.	TRBJ2-1	TGCGCCAGCAGCTCCGTCGGGGGGTACAATGAGCAGTTCTTC	CASSSVGGYNEQFF
TRBD2	TRBV2	.	TRBJ2-2	TGTGCCAGCAGCCGGGAGGCCAGGGGGGAGCTGTTTTTT	CASSREARGELFF
.	TRBV2	once	TRBJ1-4	TGTGCCAGCAGTGAACAGAGGACAGCTAATGAAAAACTGTTTTTT	CASSEQRTANEKLFF
.	TRBV10-3	.	TRBJ2-2	TGTGCCATCAGTGGACTAACCGGGGAGCTGTTTTTT	CAISGLTGELFF
.	TRBV21-1	.	TRBJ2-5	TGTGCCAGCAGCCGAAAGGGGACAGGGGGCTGGAAAGAGACCCAGTACTTC	CASSRKGTGGWKETQYF
.	TRBV27	.	TRBJ1-2	TGTGCCAGCAGTTTGAGCAGGGGATTTGGCTACACCTTC	CASSLSRGFGYTF
TRBD2	TRBV6-5	.	TRBJ2-1	TGTGCCAGCAGAGGACTAGCGCACAATGAGCAGTTCTTC	CASRGLAHNEQFF
TRBD2	TRBV7-9	.	TRBJ2-7	TGTGCCAGCAGCTTACTATCTGAGACTAGCGGGAGCTCCTACGAGCAGTACTTC	CASSLLSETSGSSYEQYF
.	TRBV27	.	TRBJ1-5	TGTGCCAGCAGTTTTGGCGGCCAGAGTCAGCCCCAGCATTTT	CASSFGGQSQPQHF
TRBD1	TRBV27	.	TRBJ1-2	TGTGCCAGCAGTCTCACAGGGGGCGAGGGGAGCTACACCTTC	CASSLTGGEGSYTF
.	TRBV9	.	TRBJ2-3	TGTGCCAGCAGCTCTAGCGTCACAGATACGCAGTATTTT	CASSSSVTDTQYF
.	TRBV4-3	.	TRBJ2-7	TGCGCCAGCAGCCAAGATTCTTCAGGGCTGTCCCTCTACGAGCAGTACTTC	CASSQDSSGLSLYEQYF
TRBD2	TRBV19	.	TRBJ2-2	TGTGCCAGTAGTGCCGGACTAGCTAGCGGGGAGCTGTTTTTT	CASSAGLASGELFF
TRBD1	TRBV6-6	few	TRBJ2-7	TGTGCCAGCAGTTACTCGACAGGGGGCTACGAGCAGTACTTC	CASSYSTGGYEQYF
TRBD2	TRBV27	once	TRBJ2-7	TGTGCCAGCAGTTTTGTGGCGGGGCTAGCGGGACCCCCTTCCTCCTACGAGCAGTACTTC	CASSFVAGLAGPPSSYEQYF
TRBD1	TRBV6-1	.	TRBJ1-5	TGTGCCAGCAGCCACGACAGGGGCAGGGATCAGCCCCAGCATTTT	CASSHDRGRDQPQHF
.	TRBV27	.	TRBJ2-7	TGTGCCAGCAGTTTTAGCGTGAATTACGAGCAGTACTTC	CASSFSVNYEQYF
.	TRBV10-1	.	TRBJ1-1	TGCGCCAGCAGTGAGTCGCTGTCAGGGCAGGGCACTGAAGCTTTCTTT	CASSESLSGQGTEAFF
TRBD2	TRBV19	.	TRBJ2-7	TGTGCCAGTAGCAAAACTCCCCCACTAGCGGGAGAAAAGTCCTACGAGCAGTACTTC	CASSKTPPLAGEKSYEQYF
.	TRBV6-5	once	TRBJ2-3	TGTGCCAGCAGTCCTCTAGCATTCGACACAGATACGCAGTATTTT	CASSPLAFDTDTQYF
TRBD2	TRBV19	.	TRBJ2-1	TGTGCCAGTAGTATTACTAGCGGGAATTCCTACAATGAGCAGTTCTTC	CASSITSGNSYNEQFF
.	TRBV5-4	.	TRBJ2-2	TGTGCCAGCAGCTTGGATAGCTTCGGGGAGCTGTTTTTT	CASSLDSFGELFF
TRBD1	TRBV30	.	TRBJ2-7	TGTGCCTTCGATATAATTGGGCAGGGGGTGGACGAGCAGTACTTC	CAFDIIGQGVDEQYF
.	TRBV4-1	.	TRBJ2-7	TGCGCCAGCAGCCAAGGTCGAGACTACGAGCAGTACTTC	CASSQGRDYEQYF
.	TRBV28	.	TRBJ2-7	TGTGCCAGCAGTCCGACAGGTGCCCTCTCCGAGCAGTACTTC	CASSPTGALSEQYF
.	TRBV30	.	TRBJ2-5	TGTGCCTGGACACCTGGACTCACGGGCGGGGAGACCCAGTACTTC	CAWTPGLTGGETQYF
.	TRBV11-3	.	TRBJ1-1	TGTGCCAGCAGCTTAGTCACCAGGGGGAACACTGAAGCTTTCTTT	CASSLVTRGNTEAFF
.	TRBV4-1	.	TRBJ2-7	TGCGCCAGCAGCCACCCGGGACAAGGCTACGAGCAGTACTTC	CASSHPGQGYEQYF
TRBD1	TRBV27	once	TRBJ1-1	TGTGCCAGCAGCCCTGGACAGGGGATGGGCACTGAAGCTTTCTTT	CASSPGQGMGTEAFF
.	TRBV30	.	TRBJ1-6	TGTGCCTGGAGGGGAAGCGGATCACCCCTCCACTTT	CAWRGSGSPLHF
TRBD1	TRBV6-5	once	TRBJ1-1	TGTGCCAGCAGTGGACAGGGGGTAGCTGTCGGAGCTTTCTTT	CASSGQGVAVGAFF
.	TRBV7-7	.	TRBJ2-3	TGTGCCAGCAGCTTAAGCGATAGACCTGGCACAGATACGCAGTATTTT	CASSLSDRPGTDTQYF